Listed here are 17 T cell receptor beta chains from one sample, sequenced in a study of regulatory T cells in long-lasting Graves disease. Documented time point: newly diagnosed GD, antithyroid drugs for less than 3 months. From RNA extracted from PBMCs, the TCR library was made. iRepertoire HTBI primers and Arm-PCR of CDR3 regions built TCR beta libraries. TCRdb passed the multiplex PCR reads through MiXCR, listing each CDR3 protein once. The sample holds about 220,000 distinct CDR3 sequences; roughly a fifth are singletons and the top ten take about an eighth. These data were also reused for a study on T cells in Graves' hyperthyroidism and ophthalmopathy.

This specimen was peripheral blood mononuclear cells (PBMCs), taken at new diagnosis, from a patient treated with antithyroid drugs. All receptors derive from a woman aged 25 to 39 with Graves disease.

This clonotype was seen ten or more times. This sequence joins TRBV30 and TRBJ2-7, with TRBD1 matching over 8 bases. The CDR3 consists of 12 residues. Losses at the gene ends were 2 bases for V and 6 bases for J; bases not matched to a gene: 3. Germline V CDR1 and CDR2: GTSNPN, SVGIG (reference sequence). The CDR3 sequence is CAWSNDRGEQYF. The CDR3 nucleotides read TGTGCCTGGAGTAACGACAGGGGCGAGCAGTACTTC.

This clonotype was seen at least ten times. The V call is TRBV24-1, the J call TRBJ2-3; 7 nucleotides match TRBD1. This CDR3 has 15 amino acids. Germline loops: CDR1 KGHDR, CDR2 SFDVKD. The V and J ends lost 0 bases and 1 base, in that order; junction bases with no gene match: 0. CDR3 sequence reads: CATSDLDRGTDTQYF. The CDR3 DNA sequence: TGTGCCACCAGTGATTTGGACAGGGGCACAGATACGCAGTATTTT.

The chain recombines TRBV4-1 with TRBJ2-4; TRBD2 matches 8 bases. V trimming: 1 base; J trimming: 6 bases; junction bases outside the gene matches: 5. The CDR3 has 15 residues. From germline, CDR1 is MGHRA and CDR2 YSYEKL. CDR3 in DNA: TGCGCCAGCAGCCAAGCGGGGGGGCGAGGAAACATTCAGTACTTC. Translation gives CASSQAGGRGNIQYF.

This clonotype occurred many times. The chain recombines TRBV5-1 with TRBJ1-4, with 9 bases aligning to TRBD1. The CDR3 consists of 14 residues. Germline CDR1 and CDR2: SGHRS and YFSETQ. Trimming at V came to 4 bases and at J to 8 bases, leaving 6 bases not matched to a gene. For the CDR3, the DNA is TGCGCCAGCAGCCCTGACAGGGGGGGAGAAAAACTGTTTTTT. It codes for CASSPDRGGEKLFF.

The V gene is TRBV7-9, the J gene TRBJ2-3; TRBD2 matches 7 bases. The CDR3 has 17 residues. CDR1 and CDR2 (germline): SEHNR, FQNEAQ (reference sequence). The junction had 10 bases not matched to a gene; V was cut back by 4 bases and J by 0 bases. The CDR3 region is CASSSNPTSVSTDTQYF. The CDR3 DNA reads TGTGCCAGCAGCTCAAACCCTACTAGCGTTAGCACAGATACGCAGTATTTT.

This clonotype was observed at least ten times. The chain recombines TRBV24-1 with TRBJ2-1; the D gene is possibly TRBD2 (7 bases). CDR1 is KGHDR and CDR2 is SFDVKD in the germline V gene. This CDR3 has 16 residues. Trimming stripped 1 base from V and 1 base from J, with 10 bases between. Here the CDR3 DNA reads TGTGCCACCAGTGATTTTAGGGGGGGGTCCTACAATGAGCAGTTCTTC. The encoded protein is CATSDFRGGSYNEQFF.

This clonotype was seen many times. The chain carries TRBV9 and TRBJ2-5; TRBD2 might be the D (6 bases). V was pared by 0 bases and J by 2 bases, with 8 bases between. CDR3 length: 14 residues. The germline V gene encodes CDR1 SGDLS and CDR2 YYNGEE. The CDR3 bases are TGTGCCAGCAGCGTAGCCGGGGGACAAGAGACCCAGTACTTC. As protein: CASSVAGGQETQYF.

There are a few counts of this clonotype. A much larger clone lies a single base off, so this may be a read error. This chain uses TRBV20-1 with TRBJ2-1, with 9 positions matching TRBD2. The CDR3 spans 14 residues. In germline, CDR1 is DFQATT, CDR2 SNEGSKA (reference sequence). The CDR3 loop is CSALSGSSYNEHFF. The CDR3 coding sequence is TGCAGTGCTCTTAGCGGGAGCTCCTACAATGAGCACTTCTTC.

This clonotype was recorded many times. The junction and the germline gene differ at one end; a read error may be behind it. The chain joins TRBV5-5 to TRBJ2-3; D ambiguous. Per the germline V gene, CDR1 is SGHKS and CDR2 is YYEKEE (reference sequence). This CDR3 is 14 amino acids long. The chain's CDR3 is CASSLSGRTDTQYF. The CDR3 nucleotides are TGCGCCAGCAGCTTGTCGGGTCGCACAGATACGCAGTATTTT.

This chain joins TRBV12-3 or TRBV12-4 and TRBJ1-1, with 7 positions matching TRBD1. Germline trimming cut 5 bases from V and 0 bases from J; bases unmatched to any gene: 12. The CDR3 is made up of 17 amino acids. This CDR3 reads CASSGGGAADLNTEAFF. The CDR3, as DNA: TGTGCCAGCAGTGGAGGGGGCGCAGCTGACTTGAACACTGAAGCTTTCTTT.

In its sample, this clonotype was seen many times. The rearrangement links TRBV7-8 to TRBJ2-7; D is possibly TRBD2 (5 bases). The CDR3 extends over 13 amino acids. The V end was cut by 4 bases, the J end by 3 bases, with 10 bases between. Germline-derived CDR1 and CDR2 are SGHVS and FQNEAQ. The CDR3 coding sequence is TGTGCCAGCAGCTCCCGGACTGGCTACGAGCAGTACTTC. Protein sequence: CASSSRTGYEQYF.

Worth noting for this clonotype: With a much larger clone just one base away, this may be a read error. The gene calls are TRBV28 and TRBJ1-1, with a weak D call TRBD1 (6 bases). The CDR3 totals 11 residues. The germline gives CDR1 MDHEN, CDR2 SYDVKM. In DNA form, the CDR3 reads TGTACCTCGACAGGGAACACTGAAGCTTTCTTT. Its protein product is CTSTGNTEAFF.

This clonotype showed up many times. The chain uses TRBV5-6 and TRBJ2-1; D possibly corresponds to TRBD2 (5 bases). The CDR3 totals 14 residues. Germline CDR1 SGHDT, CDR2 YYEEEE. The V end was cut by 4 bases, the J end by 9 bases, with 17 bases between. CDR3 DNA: TGTGCCAGCAGCCGCGGGTCACTGAAGTCTGAGCAGTTCTTC. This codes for CASSRGSLKSEQFF.

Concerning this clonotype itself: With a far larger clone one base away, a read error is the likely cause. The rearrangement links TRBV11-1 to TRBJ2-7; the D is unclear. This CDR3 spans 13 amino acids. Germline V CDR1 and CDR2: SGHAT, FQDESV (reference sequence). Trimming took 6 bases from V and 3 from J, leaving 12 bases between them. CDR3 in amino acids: CASRNPSFYEQYF. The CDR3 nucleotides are TGTGCCAGCAGAAACCCAAGCTTCTACGAGCAGTACTTC. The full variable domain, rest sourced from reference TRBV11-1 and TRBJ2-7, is EAEVAQSPRYKITEKSQAVAFWCDPISGHATLYWYRQILGQGPELLVQFQDESVVDDSQLPKDRFSAERLKGVDSTLKIQPAELGDSAMYLCASRNPSFYEQYFGPGTRLTVT.

The CDR3 sequence is CASSITGTGPQYF. The CDR3 DNA reads as TGTGCCAGTAGTATAACCGGGACAGGGCCCCAGTACTTC. The chain recombines TRBV19 with TRBJ2-5; the match to TRBD1 covers 9 bases. Looked up from germline, CDR1 is LNHDA and CDR2 is SQIVND (reference sequence). The CDR3 is 13 amino acids. Unmatched junction bases numbered 4, after V lost 2 bases and J lost 9 bases.

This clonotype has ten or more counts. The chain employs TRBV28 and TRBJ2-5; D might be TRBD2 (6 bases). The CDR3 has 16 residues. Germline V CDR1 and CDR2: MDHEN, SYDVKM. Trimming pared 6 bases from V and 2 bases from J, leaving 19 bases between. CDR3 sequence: CASRGSWREIQETQYF. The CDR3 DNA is TGTGCCAGCAGGGGTTCTTGGAGGGAGATACAAGAGACCCAGTACTTC.

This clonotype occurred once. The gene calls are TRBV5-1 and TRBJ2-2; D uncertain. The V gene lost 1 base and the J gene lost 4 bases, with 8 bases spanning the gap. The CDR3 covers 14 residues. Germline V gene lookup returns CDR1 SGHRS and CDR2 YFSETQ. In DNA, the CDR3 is TGCGCCAGCAGCTTGATGGGCTTCACCGGGGAGCTGTTTTTT. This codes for CASSLMGFTGELFF.